This TCR beta chain was captured by sequencing in a study of cytomegalovirus exposure and HLA in healthy donors (TCRdb year 2017). About the full investigation: An earlier analysis of more than 550 of the donors reported about 280 Gb of sequence data and 117 million unique TCR beta sequences obtained from about 170 million T cells. In the later analysis, no new phenotypic data were used to find candidate immune exposures; instead, reliance was placed on TCR beta sequences and their occurrence across donors. An early release covering 500 to 750 HLA-typed donors comprised about 300 gigabases of sequencing data and some 79 million unique TCR sequences. All discovery cohort repertoires had been generated using a single sequencing platform. Among the roughly 400 genotyped donors, roughly 80% belonged to the genetic ancestry cluster associated with self-reported Caucasian donors. Alongside the repertoire data, information on donor age, sex, ethnicity and CMV serostatus was compiled. The number of typed donors differed by locus: about 620-630 for A, B, C, DRB1 and DQB1; some 500 for DQA1; 600 to 610 for DPA1; and roughly 490 for DPB1. On average, approximately 250,000 unique TCR beta nucleotide sequences were sequenced per donor among about 400 genotyped donors of the cohort, with about 17% of those sequences being non-productive. A later genetic analysis took genome-wide SNP genotypes for about three fifths of the 666 donors and used that subset as a discovery cohort. Class I and class II HLA loci were covered by the typing at four-digit resolution. To predict cytomegalovirus infection status, the study combined high-throughput TCR immunosequencing, statistical association of individual TCRs with disease status, and machine learning. A handful of DR-DQ haplotypes were handled as single units for association and clustering because linkage in the cohort was strong. To study patterns of TCR occurrence, a later analysis re-analyzed previously published TCR beta repertoires from 500 to 850 donors and added high-resolution HLA genotyping. An earlier analysis of about 620 of the donors applied high-throughput TCR beta sequencing to assess whether each TCR beta V gene segment acted as functional or pseudogenic. The T cell repertoires of around 670 subjects were profiled by immunosequencing and related to cytomegalovirus serostatus. The aim of the study was to test whether cataloging public T cell receptors could identify signatures of past pathogen exposure. Besides the first cohort of 550 to 750 subjects, a separate validation cohort made up of roughly 120 different subjects was used.

Beyond this particular receptor, the publication reports: Only TCR beta chains were sequenced in this cohort, and the absence of alpha or paired-chain data limited detectable features. In a later genetic analysis, fewer N-insertions in productive TCRs were reported among donors in an Asian-associated ancestry cluster than the 666-donor mean. In a later analysis, most CMV-associated TCR beta chains were found to appear HLA-restricted, with HLA associations seemingly driven largely by CMV exposure. A later analysis reported that several top co-occurrence clusters appeared linked to parvovirus B19, influenza, CMV and Epstein-Barr virus. Some IMGT-functional V segments, including TRBV6-2 and TRBV6-3, could not be distinguished by the 87-base-pair reads and were therefore excluded. A total of 150 or so TCR beta chains were listed by the study as associated with cytomegalovirus. In both the original and validation cohorts, the classifier was reported to diagnose cytomegalovirus status with high specificity and sensitivity. Fewer than 20 rarely observed V segments, including chromosome 9 orphons, were excluded from the earlier analysis of approximately 500 of the donors because counts were too low. At a false discovery rate of 0.05, a later analysis linked some 18,000 TCR beta sequences to specific HLA alleles. In a later genetic analysis, a missense DCLRE1C variant was associated with V-gene and J-gene trimming of TCR beta chains, and the association was replicated in an independent cohort. According to the authors, the approach could potentially be generalized to other disease states and immunological phenotypes. A further reported finding was that TCR beta sequences accurately predicted the HLA-A and HLA-B alleles for most subjects in the first cohort. Most TCR sequences were observed very rarely across donors, whereas some public TCRs were present in many individuals. Presence/absence analyses assumed roughly uniform sequencing depth across donors, an assumption that may not hold. CMV serostatus was the only immune exposure information available for the cohort. In vitro tests confirmed that three of the cytomegalovirus-associated TCR beta chains recognize cytomegalovirus antigens. Because HLA typing was missing for some donors at each locus, association tests included only the typed subset. When HLA alleles, especially DR and DQ, strongly co-occurred, TCR associations were difficult to assign to individual alleles. Compared with equally common non-associated chains, HLA-associated TCR beta chains in a later analysis were more clonally expanded and had lower generation probabilities. The sequencing pipeline was judged likely to have produced a cluster of highly shared sequence variants as a technical artifact. In an earlier analysis of under 600 of the donors, most TCR beta V segments were observed in productive rearrangements about 90% or about 30% of the time, broadly matching IMGT annotations. Linkage disequilibrium might explain the correlated functional status among segregating V segments, but an unknown experimental factor could not be excluded. In a later analysis, TCR association rates were found to vary across HLA loci, with the most associated TCRs seen for DRB1 alleles and the fewest for HLA-C alleles.

The receptor library was made with the immunoSEQ multiplex PCR assay. For the multiplex PCR, a mixture combining 60 forward primers for TCR Vbeta segments and 13 reverse primers for TCR Jbeta segments was used. A multiplex PCR assay on genomic DNA amplified the CDR3 region of rearranged TCR beta genes. The amplified TCR beta libraries were sequenced on the Illumina HiSeq System as 87-base-pair reads. Under the source paper's analysis protocol: A later analysis tallied 70 million to 100 million unique TCR beta chains across the 666 repertoires, and about 10 million of those chains were shared by two or more donors. Raw reads were error-corrected and collapsed into unique sequences by a nearest-neighbor algorithm in which closely related sequences were merged to remove PCR and sequencing errors. Alignment of CDR3 sequences to IMGT reference sequences was used to assign V, D and J gene segments. For a sequence to be retained, at least a six-nucleotide match to both a V gene segment and a J gene segment was required. A rearrangement counted as productive if the CDR3 had no stop codons and remained in frame with V and J, and every other rearrangement counted as non-productive. CDR3 was defined by IMGT convention, running from the second conserved V-encoded cysteine to the conserved J-encoded phenylalanine. The earlier analysis of about 530 of the donors excluded any sequence lacking an unambiguous match to a single V gene segment. An earlier analysis of just under 600 of the donors called V segments functional above 56.7% productive rearrangements and segregating when the between-donor standard deviation exceeded 5%. A statistical classification framework was developed to diagnose cytomegalovirus status using the catalog of TCR beta chain sequences. In a later analysis, TCR nucleotide sequences were compared against IMGT/GENE-DB human TR gene sequences so that V and J genes could be assigned. A later analysis assigned CDR3 sequences and most-parsimonious VDJ recombination scenarios with the TCRdist pipeline. In a later analysis, every TCR beta chain was defined by the combination of its CDR3 amino acid sequence and its V-gene family, and reads without a unique V-gene family were dropped. In a later analysis, approximately 640 highly shared, low-generation-probability nucleotide sequences were removed to address suspected cross-contamination and a sequencing artifact. For each public chain, a later analysis derived a clonal expansion index from normalized ranks of inferred template counts within each repertoire. A later analysis computed generation probabilities with a VDJ recombination model fitted to out-of-frame rearrangements, and checked the results against IGoR. In a later analysis, TCR-TCR, TCR-HLA and TCR-CMV co-occurrence was scored with hypergeometric tests, and a repertoire-size bias correction was applied to TCR pairs. To estimate false discovery rates, a later analysis permuted the HLA or CMV assignments 20 times. A later analysis grouped co-occurring TCRs with DBSCAN, adding TCRdist sequence similarity when clustering within HLA-allele-positive subsets. For co-occurrence clustering, repertoires with fewer than 30,000 or more than 120,000 public chains were excluded, along with five repertoires with anomalous nucleotide sharing. TCRdb retrieved this table from immuneACCESS and kept in-frame rearrangements only. Not all clones are present; in checked studies, unresolved V genes account for under half, and no reason is known for the remainder. V, J and clone size were drawn from that table, and D and trimming were deduced from the DNA. The sample profile shows tens of thousands of clones; roughly 77% of them were found once. The ten largest clonotypes hold under 30% of the sample.

Via the germline V gene (reference sequence), CDR1 is MNHEY and CDR2 SMNVEV. Including the terminal cysteine and phenylalanine, the CDR3 comprises 15 residues. The DNA shown is the 45-base CDR3, in frame from base 1. For this clone: The specificity of this receptor is unknown. Base qualities are missing; no much larger clone stands one base away.

The cohort comprised fewer than 750 healthy bone marrow donors. At the time of sampling, all cohort members were nominally healthy, though unrecorded immune exposures were likely present. The donor was CMV seropositive and belonged to the group of 270 or so seropositive cohort members. Each donor provided a peripheral blood sample, and peripheral blood mononuclear cells were used for TCR beta sequencing. Genomic DNA was extracted from the blood cell samples with the Qiagen DNeasy Blood Extraction Kit. Source material: PBMCs. The receptor's source is a woman between 35 and 50 years old in good health and CMV-seropositive. The chain couples TRBV27 to TRBJ2-5; a tentative D call is TRBD2 (6 bases match). The J call may be faulty, since TRBJ2-7 better matches the DNA end. The sequence in DNA is TGTGCCAGCAGTTTAATGGCAGGAGGGTCCTACGAGCAGTACTTC. Translated, it gives CASSLMAGGSYEQYF.